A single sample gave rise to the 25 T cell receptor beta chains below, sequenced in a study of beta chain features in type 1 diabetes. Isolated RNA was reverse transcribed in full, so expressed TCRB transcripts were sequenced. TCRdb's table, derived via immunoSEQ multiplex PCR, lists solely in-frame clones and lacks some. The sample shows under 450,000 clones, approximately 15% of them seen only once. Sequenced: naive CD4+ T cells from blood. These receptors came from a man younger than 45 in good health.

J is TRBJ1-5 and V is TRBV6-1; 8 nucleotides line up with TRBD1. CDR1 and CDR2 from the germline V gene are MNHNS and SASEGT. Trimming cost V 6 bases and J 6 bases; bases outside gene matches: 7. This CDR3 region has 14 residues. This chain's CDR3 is CASRVYRGTQPQHF. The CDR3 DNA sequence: TGTGCCAGCAGAGTCTACAGGGGGACTCAGCCCCAGCATTTT.

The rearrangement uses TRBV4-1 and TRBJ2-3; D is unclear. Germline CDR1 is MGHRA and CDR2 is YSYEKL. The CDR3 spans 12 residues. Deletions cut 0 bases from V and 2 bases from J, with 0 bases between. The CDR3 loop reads CASSQDTDTQYF. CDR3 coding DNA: TGCGCCAGCAGCCAAGACACAGATACGCAGTATTTT.

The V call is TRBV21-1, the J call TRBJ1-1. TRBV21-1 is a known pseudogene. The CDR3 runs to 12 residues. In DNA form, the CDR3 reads TGTGCCAGCAGCAAATTTTCGACTGAAGCTTTCTTT. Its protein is CASSKFSTEAFF.

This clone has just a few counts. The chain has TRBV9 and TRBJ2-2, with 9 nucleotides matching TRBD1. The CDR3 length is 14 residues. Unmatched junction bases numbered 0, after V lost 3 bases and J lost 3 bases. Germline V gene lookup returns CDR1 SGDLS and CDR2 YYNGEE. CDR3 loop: CASSGTGDTGELFF. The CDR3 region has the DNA TGTGCCAGCAGCGGGACAGGGGACACCGGGGAGCTGTTTTTT.

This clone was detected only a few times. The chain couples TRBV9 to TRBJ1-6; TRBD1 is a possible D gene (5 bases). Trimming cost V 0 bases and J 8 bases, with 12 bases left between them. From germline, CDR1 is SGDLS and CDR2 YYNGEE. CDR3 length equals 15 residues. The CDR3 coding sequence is TGTGCCAGCAGCGTAGAGCCCGGGGGAGATTCACCCCTCCACTTT. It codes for CASSVEPGGDSPLHF.

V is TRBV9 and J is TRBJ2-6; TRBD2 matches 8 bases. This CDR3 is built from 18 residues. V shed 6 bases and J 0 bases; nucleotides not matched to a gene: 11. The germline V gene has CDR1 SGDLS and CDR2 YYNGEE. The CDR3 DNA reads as TGTGCCAGCACCCCGGGGGGGACACCCGACTCTGGGGCCAACGTCCTGACTTTC. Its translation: CASTPGGTPDSGANVLTF.

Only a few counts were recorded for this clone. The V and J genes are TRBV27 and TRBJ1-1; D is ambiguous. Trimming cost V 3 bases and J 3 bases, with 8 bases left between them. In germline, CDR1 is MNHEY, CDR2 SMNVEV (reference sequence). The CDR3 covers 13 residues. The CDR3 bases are TGTGCCAGCAGTTTTATGCCCTACACTGAAGCTTTCTTT. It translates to CASSFMPYTEAFF.

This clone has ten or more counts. The DNA for the CDR3 is TGTGCTAGCGGGACTTTCAATGAGCAGTTCTTC. Amino acids: CASGTFNEQFF. The chain combines TRBV2 with TRBJ2-1; 8 positions match TRBD2. CDR3 length equals 11 residues. CDR1 is SNHLY, CDR2 FYNNEI, per germline.

The CDR3 DNA follows: TGTGCCACCAGTCGACTTAGCTCTGGAAACACCATATATTTT. Protein: CATSRLSSGNTIYF. This chain joins TRBV15 and TRBJ1-3; D is unclear. V shed 6 bases and J shed 0 bases, with 9 bases lying between them. From germline, CDR1 is LNHNV and CDR2 YYDKDF (reference sequence). The CDR3 runs 14 residues.

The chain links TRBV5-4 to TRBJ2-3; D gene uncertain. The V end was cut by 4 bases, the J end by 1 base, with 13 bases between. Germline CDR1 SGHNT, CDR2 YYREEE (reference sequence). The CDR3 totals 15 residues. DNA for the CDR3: TGTGCCAGCAGCCCCCGACTCCGAGGCACAGATACGCAGTATTTT. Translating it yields CASSPRLRGTDTQYF.

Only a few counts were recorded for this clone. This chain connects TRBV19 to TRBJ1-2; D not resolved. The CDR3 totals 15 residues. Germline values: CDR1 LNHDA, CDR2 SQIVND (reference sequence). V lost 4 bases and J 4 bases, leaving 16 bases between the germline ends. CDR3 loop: CASSTTPSEPYGYTF. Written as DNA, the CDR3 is TGTGCCAGTAGTACGACTCCCTCAGAGCCCTATGGCTACACCTTC.

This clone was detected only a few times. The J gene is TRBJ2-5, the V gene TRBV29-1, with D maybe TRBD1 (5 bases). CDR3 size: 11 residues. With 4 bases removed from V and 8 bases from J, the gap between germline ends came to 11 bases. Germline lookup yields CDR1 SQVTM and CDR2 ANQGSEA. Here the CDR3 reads CSVGWWGTQYF. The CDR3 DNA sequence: TGCAGCGTTGGGTGGTGGGGCACCCAGTACTTC.

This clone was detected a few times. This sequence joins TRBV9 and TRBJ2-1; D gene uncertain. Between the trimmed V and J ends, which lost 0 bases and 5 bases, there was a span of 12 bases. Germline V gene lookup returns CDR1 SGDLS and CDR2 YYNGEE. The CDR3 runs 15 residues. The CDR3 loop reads CASSVAPVPDNEQFF. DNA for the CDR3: TGTGCCAGCAGCGTAGCCCCGGTACCGGACAATGAGCAGTTCTTC.

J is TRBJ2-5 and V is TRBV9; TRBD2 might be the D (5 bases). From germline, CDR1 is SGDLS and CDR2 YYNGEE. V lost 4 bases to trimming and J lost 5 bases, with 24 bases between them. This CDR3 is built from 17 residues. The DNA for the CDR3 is TGTGCCAGCAGCCCCGGAGGACCGACGTTGATAGGGGAGACCCAGTACTTC. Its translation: CASSPGGPTLIGETQYF. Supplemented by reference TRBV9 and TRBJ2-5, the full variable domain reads DSGVTQTPKHLITATGQRVTLRCSPRSGDLSVYWYQQSLDQGLQFLIQYYNGEERAKGNILERFSAQQFPDLHSELNLSSLELGDSALYFCASSPGGPTLIGETQYFGPGTRLLVL.

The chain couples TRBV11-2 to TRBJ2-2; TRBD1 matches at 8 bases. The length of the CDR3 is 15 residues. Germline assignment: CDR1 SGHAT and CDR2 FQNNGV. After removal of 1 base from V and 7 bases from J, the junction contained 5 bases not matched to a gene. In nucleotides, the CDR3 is TGTGCCAGCAGCTTAGGGACAGGGAGCATCGGGGAGCTGTTTTTT. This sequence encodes CASSLGTGSIGELFF.

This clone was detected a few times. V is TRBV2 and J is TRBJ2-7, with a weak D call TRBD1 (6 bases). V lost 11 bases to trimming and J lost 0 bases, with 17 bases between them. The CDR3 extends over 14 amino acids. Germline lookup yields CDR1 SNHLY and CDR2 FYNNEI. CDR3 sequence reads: CAEGQGKSSYEQYF. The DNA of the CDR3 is TGTGCCGAGGGACAAGGAAAATCCTCCTACGAGCAGTACTTC. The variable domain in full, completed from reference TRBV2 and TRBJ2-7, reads EPEVTQTPSHQVTQMGQEVILRCVPISNHLYFYWYRQILGQKVEFLVSFYNNEISEKSEIFDDQFSVERPDGSNFTLKIRSTKLEDSAMYFCAEGQGKSSYEQYFGPGTRLTVT.

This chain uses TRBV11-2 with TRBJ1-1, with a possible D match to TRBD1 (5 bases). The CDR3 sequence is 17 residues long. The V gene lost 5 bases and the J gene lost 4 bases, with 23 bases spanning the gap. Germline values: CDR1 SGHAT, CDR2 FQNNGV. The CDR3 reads CASSPGRLGTLGTEAFF. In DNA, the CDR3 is TGTGCCAGCAGCCCCGGGAGGTTGGGGACTTTAGGCACTGAAGCTTTCTTT. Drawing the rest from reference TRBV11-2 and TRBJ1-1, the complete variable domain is EAGVAQSPRYKIIEKRQSVAFWCNPISGHATLYWYQQILGQGPKLLIQFQNNGVVDDSQLPKDRFSAERLKGVDSTLKIQPAKLEDSAVYLCASSPGRLGTLGTEAFFGQGTRLTVV.

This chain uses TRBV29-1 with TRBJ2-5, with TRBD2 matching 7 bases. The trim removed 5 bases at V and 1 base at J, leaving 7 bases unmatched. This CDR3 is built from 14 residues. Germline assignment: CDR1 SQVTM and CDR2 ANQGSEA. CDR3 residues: CSVRKLAIQETQYF. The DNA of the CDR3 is TGCAGCGTTAGGAAACTAGCGATCCAAGAGACCCAGTACTTC.

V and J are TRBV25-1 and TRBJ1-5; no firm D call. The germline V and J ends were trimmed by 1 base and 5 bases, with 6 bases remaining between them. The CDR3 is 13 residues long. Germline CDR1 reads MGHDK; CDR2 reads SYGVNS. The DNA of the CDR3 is TGTGCCAGCAGTGAATCACAGTATCAGCCCCAGCATTTT. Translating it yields CASSESQYQPQHF.

CDR3 coding DNA: TGTGCCAGCAGCTTGGCGGGCAGGGGGCGAGAGACCCAGTACTTC. This codes for CASSLAGRGRETQYF. The chain has TRBV5-6 and TRBJ2-5; TRBD1 matches 8 bases. Germline V gene lookup returns CDR1 SGHDT and CDR2 YYEEEE. This CDR3 is built from 15 residues. Trimming took 0 bases from V and 4 from J; bases not matched to a gene: 5.

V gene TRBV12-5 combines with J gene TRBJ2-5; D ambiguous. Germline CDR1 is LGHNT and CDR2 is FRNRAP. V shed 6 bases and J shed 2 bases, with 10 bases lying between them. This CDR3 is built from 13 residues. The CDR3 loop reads CASGQISQETQYF. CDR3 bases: TGTGCTAGTGGCCAGATCTCGCAAGAGACCCAGTACTTC.

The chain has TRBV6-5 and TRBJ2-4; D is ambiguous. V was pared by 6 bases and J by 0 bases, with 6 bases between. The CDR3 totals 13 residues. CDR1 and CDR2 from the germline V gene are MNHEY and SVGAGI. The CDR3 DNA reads TGTGCCAGCAGAAAGTCAGCCAAAAACATTCAGTACTTC. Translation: CASRKSAKNIQYF.

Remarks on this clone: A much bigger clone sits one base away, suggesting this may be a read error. CDR3 bases: TGTGCCATTGCCACCGGGGAGCTGTTTTTT. The encoded protein is CAIATGELFF. The genes are TRBV30 and TRBJ2-2; D unclear. The CDR3 covers 10 residues. Germline V CDR1 and CDR2: GTSNPN, SVGIG (reference sequence). V was shortened by 8 bases and J by 4 bases, with 5 bases between the two germline ends.

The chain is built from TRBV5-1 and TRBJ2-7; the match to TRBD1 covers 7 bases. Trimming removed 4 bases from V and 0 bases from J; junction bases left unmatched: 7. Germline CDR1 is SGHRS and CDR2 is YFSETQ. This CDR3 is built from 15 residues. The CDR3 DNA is TGCGCCAGCAGCCGAGAGGGACAGAGCTCCTACGAGCAGTACTTC. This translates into CASSREGQSSYEQYF.

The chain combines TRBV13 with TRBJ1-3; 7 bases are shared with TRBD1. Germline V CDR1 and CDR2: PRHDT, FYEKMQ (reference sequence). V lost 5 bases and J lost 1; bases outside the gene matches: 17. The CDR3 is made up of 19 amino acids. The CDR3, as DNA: TGTGCCAGCAGCATTATTGGTCTCCCACAGGGGTCATCTGGAAACACCATATATTTT. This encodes CASSIIGLPQGSSGNTIYF.